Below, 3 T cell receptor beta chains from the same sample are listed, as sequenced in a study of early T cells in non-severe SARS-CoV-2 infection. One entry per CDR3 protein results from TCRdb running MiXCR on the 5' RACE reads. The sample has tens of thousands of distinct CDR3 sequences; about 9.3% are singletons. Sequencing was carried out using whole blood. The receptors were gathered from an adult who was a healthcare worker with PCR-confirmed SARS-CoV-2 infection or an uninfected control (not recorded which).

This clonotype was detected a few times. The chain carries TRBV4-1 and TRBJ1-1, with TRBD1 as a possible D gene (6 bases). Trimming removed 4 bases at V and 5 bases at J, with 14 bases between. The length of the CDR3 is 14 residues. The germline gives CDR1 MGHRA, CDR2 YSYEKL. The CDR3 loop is CASSRPLQGTEAFF. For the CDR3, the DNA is TGCGCCAGCAGCCGCCCTCTACAGGGTACTGAAGCTTTCTTT.

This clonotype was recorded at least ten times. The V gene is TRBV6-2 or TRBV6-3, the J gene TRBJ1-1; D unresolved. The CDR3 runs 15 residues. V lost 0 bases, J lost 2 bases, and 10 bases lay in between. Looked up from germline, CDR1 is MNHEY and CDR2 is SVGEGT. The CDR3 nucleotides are TGTGCCAGCAGTTACTCAGGTCAGCCCAACACTGAAGCTTTCTTT. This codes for CASSYSGQPNTEAFF.

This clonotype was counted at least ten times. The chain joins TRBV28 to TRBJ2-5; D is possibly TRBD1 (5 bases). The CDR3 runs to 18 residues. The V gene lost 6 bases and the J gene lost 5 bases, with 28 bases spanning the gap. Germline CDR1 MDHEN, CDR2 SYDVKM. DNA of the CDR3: TGTGCCAGCAGCCCCGTACGACAGCGCCCAGGGTATACGGAGACCCAGTACTTC. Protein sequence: CASSPVRQRPGYTETQYF.